The rows below give T cell receptor beta chains drawn from one sample of a study of blood T cell repertoires in COVID-19. The protocol was immunoSEQ multiplex PCR, while the TCRdb copy is restricted to in-frame clones and leaves out a portion. This sample has 450,000 to 500,000 clones, with around 87% found just once. The sequenced sample was PBMCs or T cells enriched from blood (not recorded which). The source is a woman aged 18-29 years who had recovered from COVID-19. CDR3s include the opening cysteine and the closing phenylalanine or tryptophan. The D gene is left open where the match is weak. Only part of the rows carry a size: once, few, many, or a class if the clone is expanded.

V	D	size	J	DNA	CDR3
TRBV7-2	.	.	TRBJ1-2	TGTGCCAGCAGCTTAGTTGGGCAGGACTATGGCTACACCTTC	CASSLVGQDYGYTF
TRBV11-2	TRBD2	.	TRBJ2-3	TGTGCCAGCAGCTTACCGGGGGGTTCCACTAGCACAGATACGCAGTATTTT	CASSLPGGSTSTDTQYF
TRBV5-1	.	.	TRBJ1-5	TGCGCCAGCAGCTTGTCGGGGGACGAGCAGCCCCAGCATTTT	CASSLSGDEQPQHF
TRBV5-1	TRBD1	.	TRBJ1-2	TGCGCCAGTAGTCAGGGACAGGTAGACTATGGCTACACCTTC	CASSQGQVDYGYTF
TRBV25-1	.	.	TRBJ2-3	TGTGCCAGCAGTGACCTGGGGGCCCAGGGAGATACGCAGTATTTT	CASSDLGAQGDTQYF
TRBV5-6	.	.	TRBJ2-5	TGTGCCAGCAGCTTTACTAGCACTGCGACCCAGTACTTC	CASSFTSTATQYF
TRBV19	.	.	TRBJ1-2	TGTGCCAGTAGTTCGAGGGTGGACAGTAACTATGGCTACACCTTC	CASSSRVDSNYGYTF
TRBV6-5	.	.	TRBJ1-1	TGTGCCAGCAGCCCCGTTGGGGAGGGCGATGAAGCTTTCTTT	CASSPVGEGDEAFF
TRBV7-8	TRBD1	.	TRBJ1-1	TGTGCCAGCAGCCTGGACAGGTCGATCGTTTTCTTT	CASSLDRSIVFF
TRBV5-1	.	few	TRBJ2-3	TGCGCCAGCAGTTCCCTCCCAGCGGGTGCAGATACGCAGTATTTT	CASSSLPAGADTQYF
TRBV10-3	.	once	TRBJ1-1	TGTGCCATCAGTGAGCTGACATACACTGAAGCTTTCTTT	CAISELTYTEAFF
TRBV29-1	.	.	TRBJ1-1	TGCAGCGTTGAAAGAGGGGTCAGGGGTACTGAAGCTTTCTTT	CSVERGVRGTEAFF
TRBV3-1/TRBV3-2	.	.	TRBJ1-1	TGTGCCAGCAGCCAAGGGCTAGGGGGAGATGGCACTGAAGCTTTCTTT	CASSQGLGGDGTEAFF
TRBV19	.	.	TRBJ2-5	TGTGCCAGTAGTAATAGTCACGCGATACAAGAGACCCAGTACTTC	CASSNSHAIQETQYF
TRBV5-8	TRBD1	.	TRBJ2-7	TGTGCCAGCAGCTTTCGACAGGGGCCACTCTTC	CASSFRQGPLF
TRBV5-1	.	.	TRBJ1-2	TGCGCCAGCAGCTCATCGGAGGACAGCTATGGCTACACCTTC	CASSSSEDSYGYTF
TRBV29-1	.	.	TRBJ1-3	TGCAGCGTTGGGACTACTTCTGGAAACACCATATATTTT	CSVGTTSGNTIYF
TRBV7-9	TRBD1	.	TRBJ1-1	TGTGCCAGCAGCTTACCACGGACAGGGGCCCTTAACACTGAAGCTTTCTTT	CASSLPRTGALNTEAFF
TRBV5-5	.	.	TRBJ2-7	TGTGCCAGCAGTCAGGGGAAGCCCTTCAGCTCCTACGAGCAGTACTTC	CASSQGKPFSSYEQYF
TRBV9	.	.	TRBJ2-2	TGTGCCAGCAGCTGGAGCTTCGGGGAGCTGTTTTTT	CASSWSFGELFF
TRBV28	TRBD2	once	TRBJ2-7	TGTGCCAGCCGCGGGGGGCTCAACGAGCAGTACTTC	CASRGGLNEQYF
TRBV19	.	.	TRBJ1-2	TGTGCCAGTAGTACGAAGGCCCGGGGCTATGGCTACACCTTC	CASSTKARGYGYTF
TRBV3-1/TRBV3-2	TRBD1	.	TRBJ2-7	TGTGCCACCGTCGACAGGGTCACCTACGAGCAGTACTTC	CATVDRVTYEQYF
TRBV28	TRBD2	.	TRBJ2-3	TGTGCCAGCAGTTTACCGGGGGGTGACGGAACAGATACGCAGTATTTT	CASSLPGGDGTDTQYF
TRBV27	.	.	TRBJ1-2	TGTGCCAGCAGTCCCCGAGGACAGCTTAACTATGGCTACACCTTC	CASSPRGQLNYGYTF
TRBV5-1	.	.	TRBJ2-3	TGCGCCAGCCGATCTTCTCGACAGGAAGGTACGCAGTATTTT	CASRSSRQEGTQYF
TRBV19	.	.	TRBJ2-4	TGTGCCAGTAGTATCATAGCCGGCATTCAGTACTTC	CASSIIAGIQYF
TRBV5-1	.	once	TRBJ1-6	TGCGCCAGCAGCTTGAGCCTCCAATCGCTTAATAATTCACCCCTCCACTTT	CASSLSLQSLNNSPLHF
TRBV5-4	.	.	TRBJ1-4	TGTGCCAGCACCTCCGGGGGGGCAGAACAAACTCTTGAAAAACTGTTTTTT	CASTSGGAEQTLEKLFF
TRBV12-3/TRBV12-4	.	once	TRBJ2-2	TGTGCCAGCAGCTTCAGGGGAACCGGGGAGCTGTTTTTT	CASSFRGTGELFF
TRBV5-1	.	.	TRBJ1-1	TGCGCCAGCAGCTTGAGAGCGGGGAACACTGAAGCTTTCTTT	CASSLRAGNTEAFF